The rows below give T cell receptor beta chains drawn from one sample of a study of radiation and T cells in renal cell carcinoma. Clones were sequenced by immunoSEQ multiplex PCR, and TCRdb holds only the in-frame ones, with some missing. The sample contains about 120,000 clones, around 81% of which appear only once. This sample comprised blood, obtained from a patient whose treatment included radiotherapy and nephrectomy. The receptor set was obtained from a man aged 50 to 60 with renal cell carcinoma. The CDR3 runs from the conserved cysteine through the conserved F or W. D genes are given only for firm matches. Clone sizes are given selectively: once, few, many, or a class where the clone is expanded.

v_call	j_call	d_call	clone_size	cdr3_length	cdr3_nt	cdr3_aa
TRBV4-1	TRBJ1-4	.	.	15	TGCGCCAGCAGCCTCATGGGGGCCGGTAATGAAAAACTGTTTTTT	CASSLMGAGNEKLFF
TRBV7-2	TRBJ2-1	.	.	13	TGTGCCAGCAGCTTAGTTAGTGACAATGAGCAGTTCTTC	CASSLVSDNEQFF
TRBV28	TRBJ2-7	TRBD1	.	16	TGTGCCAGCAGTTTACGGGGACAGGGGGCAATATACGAGCAGTACTTC	CASSLRGQGAIYEQYF
TRBV7-2	TRBJ2-1	TRBD1	.	16	TGTGCCAGCAGCTTGGTTGGGGCAGGGGGTAACAATGAGCAGTTCTTC	CASSLVGAGGNNEQFF
TRBV6-5	TRBJ2-7	.	.	14	TGTGCCAGCAGTTCCGGCATGCTGGGATACGAGCAGTACTTC	CASSSGMLGYEQYF
TRBV7-3	TRBJ2-1	.	.	13	TGTGCCAGCAGCTTAAATCTTAATAATGAGCAGTTCTTC	CASSLNLNNEQFF
TRBV19	TRBJ2-7	TRBD1	once	14	TGTGCCAGTAAGGGACAGTCGAACTTCTACGAGCAGTACTTC	CASKGQSNFYEQYF
TRBV7-2	TRBJ2-5	.	.	13	TGTGCCAGCAGCTCCCGGGCTGAGGGGACCCAGTACTTC	CASSSRAEGTQYF
TRBV6-5	TRBJ1-1	.	.	13	TGTGCCAGCAGTTATACAAGGAACACTGAAGCTTTCTTT	CASSYTRNTEAFF
TRBV5-1	TRBJ1-1	.	.	16	TGCGCCAGCAGCTTGCTTGCCCGGGAACCGAACACTGAAGCTTTCTTT	CASSLLAREPNTEAFF
TRBV5-1	TRBJ2-5	TRBD1	.	14	TGCGCCAGCAGCTTGTCCGGGACAGAAGAGACCCAGTACTTC	CASSLSGTEETQYF
TRBV4-2	TRBJ2-7	.	.	15	TGTGCCAGCAGCCAAGATCTCCTCGGGGGCTACGAGCAGTACTTC	CASSQDLLGGYEQYF
TRBV7-2	TRBJ2-1	TRBD1	.	15	TGTGCCAGCAGCTTAGACAGGGGCTCCTACAATGAGCAGTTCTTC	CASSLDRGSYNEQFF
TRBV4-1	TRBJ1-2	.	.	14	TGCGCCAGCAGCCAAGTTGTAGGGAGTCATGGCTACACCTTC	CASSQVVGSHGYTF
TRBV5-4	TRBJ2-5	.	once	13	TGTGCCAGCAGCCTCGGGGCCCAAGAGACCCAGTACTTC	CASSLGAQETQYF
TRBV6-1	TRBJ1-4	.	.	13	TGTGCCAGCAGTGAAGCTTTCAGGGAGGAACTGTTTTTT	CASSEAFREELFF
TRBV5-5	TRBJ2-2	.	.	16	TGTGCCAGCAGCTTAAATGGAGGGAGTCTCACCGGGGAGCTGTTTTTT	CASSLNGGSLTGELFF
TRBV18	TRBJ1-1	.	.	14	TGTGCCAGCTCACCACCCGCGGCGAACACTGAAGCTTTCTTT	CASSPPAANTEAFF
TRBV6-1	TRBJ2-2	.	.	16	TGTGCCAGCAGTGAAGTCGGGGATCGAATAGCCGGGGAGCTGTTTTTT	CASSEVGDRIAGELFF
TRBV18	TRBJ2-7	.	.	15	TGTGCCAGCTCACCGCGAAGCAGTAGCTCCTACGAGCAGTACTTC	CASSPRSSSSYEQYF
TRBV19	TRBJ2-2	TRBD2	.	17	TGTGCCAGTAGTATAGATCTGGGACTAGGGATACCCGGGGAGCTGTTTTTT	CASSIDLGLGIPGELFF
TRBV5-1	TRBJ2-1	.	.	16	TGCGCCAGCAGCTTGACCGCTGGGCAGTCCTACAATGAGCAGTTCTTC	CASSLTAGQSYNEQFF
TRBV5-4	TRBJ1-1	.	.	14	TGTGCCAGCAGGCCGAGGGTTTCGGACACTGAAGCTTTCTTT	CASRPRVSDTEAFF
TRBV5-5	TRBJ2-1	TRBD2	once	18	TGTGCCAGCAGCTTGTTACCCCCAGCGGGACCTCCCTACAATGAGCAGTTCTTC	CASSLLPPAGPPYNEQFF